This entry lists 30 T cell receptor beta chains sequenced from one sample in a study of T cell repertoires in cytomegalovirus infection. Using its own MiXCR run on the reads, TCRdb lists one record per CDR3 protein. Here the sample spans approximately 500,000 distinct CDR3 sequences, roughly 10% being singletons. The sequenced material came from PBMCs. The receptor source for this set is a human donor in good health (CMV status not recorded). Some clones in this sample may be carry-over from other donors' samples.

A few counts support this clonotype. The V gene is TRBV19, the J gene TRBJ2-7, with TRBD2 matching 9 bases. CDR1 LNHDA and CDR2 SQIVND come from the germline V gene (reference sequence). The CDR3 has 14 amino acids. Losses at the gene ends were 8 bases for V and 1 base for J; bases not matched to a gene: 6. CDR3 residues: CASQEREASYEQYF. As DNA, the CDR3 is TGTGCCAGTCAAGAGCGGGAGGCGTCCTACGAGCAGTACTTC. The full variable domain, its missing parts supplied by reference TRBV19 and TRBJ2-7, is DGGITQSPKYLFRKEGQNVTLSCEQNLNHDAMYWYRQDPGQGLRLIYYSQIVNDFQKGDIAEGYSVSREKKESFPLTVTSAQKNPTAFYLCASQEREASYEQYFGPGTRLTVT.

In this sample, this clonotype turned up many times. The chain's CDR3 is CASRSGVRGYEQYF. Written as DNA, the CDR3 is TGTGCCAGCAGGTCAGGGGTGAGGGGATACGAGCAGTACTTC. The J gene is TRBJ2-7, the V gene TRBV7-8; possibly TRBD1 for D (6 bases). The V and J ends lost 6 bases and 4 bases respectively, with 16 bases between them. This CDR3 comprises 14 residues. The germline gives CDR1 SGHVS, CDR2 FQNEAQ.

The chain carries TRBV20-1 and TRBJ2-3; either TRBD1 or TRBD2 may supply D (5 bases each). Trimming took 0 bases from V and 0 from J, leaving 19 bases between them. CDR3 size: 18 residues. Germline V gene lookup returns CDR1 DFQATT and CDR2 SNEGSKA (reference sequence). The CDR3 bases are TGCAGTGCTAGAGATCGCGACCCGGGGACGACTAGCACAGATACGCAGTATTTT. This codes for CSARDRDPGTTSTDTQYF.

This clonotype occurred many times. The V and J genes are TRBV2 and TRBJ1-1, with D hard to call. Looked up from germline, CDR1 is SNHLY and CDR2 is FYNNEI. The CDR3 spans 14 residues. V shed 4 bases and J shed 2 bases, with 11 bases lying between them. CDR3 nucleotides: TGTGCCAGCAGTGTCCTCTCGACCAACACTGAAGCTTTCTTT. Translating gives CASSVLSTNTEAFF.

This clonotype has ten or more counts. The gene calls are TRBV5-5 and TRBJ1-4; 11 bases fit TRBD1. V lost 0 bases and J lost 8; bases outside the gene matches: 6. This CDR3 is 16 amino acids long. Looked up from germline, CDR1 is SGHKS and CDR2 is YYEKEE (reference sequence). CDR3 sequence reads: CASSLAPGQGGEKLFF. The CDR3 coding sequence is TGTGCCAGCAGCTTGGCCCCGGGACAGGGGGGGGAAAAACTGTTTTTT.

This clonotype was seen repeatedly, ten times or more. The CDR3 sequence: CACGLAGTGELFF. CDR3 coding DNA: TGTGCCTGCGGACTAGCGGGCACCGGGGAGCTGTTTTTT. The chain is built from TRBV7-9 and TRBJ2-2; 11 bases match TRBD2. Germline V lookup: CDR1 SEHNR, CDR2 FQNEAQ (reference sequence). The CDR3 has 13 residues. V lost 11 bases and J lost 4; bases outside the gene matches: 3.

The sample holds many counts of this clonotype. The chain uses TRBV4-1 and TRBJ2-3; D gene uncertain. Trimming left V 1 base short and J 2 bases short, with 1 base between. The CDR3 totals 12 residues. Per the germline V gene, CDR1 is MGHRA and CDR2 is YSYEKL. DNA of the CDR3: TGCGCCAGCAGCCAAGCCACAGATACGCAGTATTTT. Amino acid sequence: CASSQATDTQYF.

The chain couples TRBV7-3 to TRBJ2-1; 7 bases match TRBD2. Looked up from germline, CDR1 is SGHTA and CDR2 is FQGTGA. After removal of 5 bases from V and 8 bases from J, the junction contained 15 bases not matched to a gene. This CDR3 spans 16 amino acids. The CDR3 loop is CASSPPPSGRGDEQFF. The CDR3 coding sequence is TGTGCCAGCAGCCCCCCCCCTAGCGGACGGGGTGATGAGCAGTTCTTC.

At least ten counts were recorded for this clonotype. This chain uses TRBV14 with TRBJ2-7; the match to TRBD1 covers 7 bases. V shed 3 bases, J shed 1 base, and the junction held 9 bases outside the gene matches. The CDR3 consists of 16 residues. Germline V gene sequence: CDR1 SGHDN, CDR2 FVKESK. The CDR3 loop reads CASSHEGARGSYEQYF. The CDR3 DNA follows: TGTGCCAGCAGCCATGAGGGGGCGCGAGGGTCCTACGAGCAGTACTTC. The full variable domain, with the rest looked up from reference TRBV14 and TRBJ2-7, is EAGVTQFPSHSVIEKGQTVTLRCDPISGHDNLYWYRRVMGKEIKFLLHFVKESKQDESGMPNNRFLAERTGGTYSTLKVQPAELEDSGVYFCASSHEGARGSYEQYFGPGTRLTVT.

Details on this clonotype: This may come from a read error, since a much larger clone is one base off. The chain carries TRBV14 and TRBJ2-1; 8 bases fit TRBD2. The tail of the sequence fits TRBJ2-7 better, so the J call may be wrong. Germline CDR1 and CDR2: SGHDN and FVKESK. The CDR3 length is 14 residues. The CDR3 region has the DNA TGTGCCAGCAGCCGAGTAGCGGGATCGGGTGAGCAGTACTTC. Translation: CASSRVAGSGEQYF.

In this sample, this clonotype turned up many times. The J gene is TRBJ2-1, the V gene TRBV10-3, with D unresolved. The germline gives CDR1 ENHRY, CDR2 SYGVKD. Trimming removed 8 bases at V and 7 bases at J, with 15 bases between. The CDR3 consists of 13 residues. Written as DNA, the CDR3 is TGTGCCATCGTCCCCTCTTTAGGGAATGAGCAGTTCTTC. Residues: CAIVPSLGNEQFF.

The genes are TRBV19 and TRBJ2-1; 7 nucleotides match TRBD2. The V and J ends lost 3 bases and 7 bases, in that order; junction bases with no gene match: 9. The CDR3 loop spans 15 amino acids. Germline CDR1 reads LNHDA; CDR2 reads SQIVND (reference sequence). The CDR3, as DNA: TGTGCCAGTAGTATCGGGGGGACTACCCCTAATGAGCAGTTCTTC. Protein sequence: CASSIGGTTPNEQFF. Full variable domain (remainder filled in from reference TRBV19 and TRBJ2-1): DGGITQSPKYLFRKEGQNVTLSCEQNLNHDAMYWYRQDPGQGLRLIYYSQIVNDFQKGDIAEGYSVSREKKESFPLTVTSAQKNPTAFYLCASSIGGTTPNEQFFGPGTRLTVL.

This clonotype has at least ten counts. The rearrangement joins TRBV5-1 to TRBJ2-6; unclear D gene. The CDR3 runs 15 residues. Germline CDR1 SGHRS, CDR2 YFSETQ. V lost 3 bases and J lost 0, with 7 bases in between. The CDR3: CASSWANSGANVLTF. CDR3 nucleotide sequence: TGCGCCAGCAGCTGGGCCAACTCTGGGGCCAACGTCCTGACTTTC.

This clonotype came up many times. This chain links TRBV10-3 with TRBJ1-5; TRBD1 is a possible D gene (5 bases). CDR3 length: 16 residues. V lost 2 bases to trimming and J lost 5 bases, with 16 bases between them. CDR1 and CDR2 (germline): ENHRY, SYGVKD. CDR3 DNA: TGTGCCATCAGTGAGGGGCCAAGGGGTTTCGATCAGCCCCAGCATTTT. Its protein product is CAISEGPRGFDQPQHF.

The rearrangement uses TRBV30 and TRBJ1-2, with D tentatively TRBD1 (5 bases). Trimming pared 8 bases from V and 2 bases from J, leaving 12 bases between. Germline V gene lookup returns CDR1 GTSNPN and CDR2 SVGIG (reference sequence). The CDR3 is 12 amino acids. The DNA of the CDR3 is TGTGCCGGACAAAGTTCAAACTATGGCTACACCTTC. It codes for CAGQSSNYGYTF.

This clonotype was detected ten times or more. The V call is TRBV7-8, the J call TRBJ2-5; D may be TRBD2 (7 bases). Trimming took off 5 bases at V and 2 bases at J, with 15 bases between the two ends. The CDR3 has 15 residues. Germline V gives CDR1 SGHVS, CDR2 FQNEAQ. The CDR3 region is CASSPRGGDQETQYF. In DNA form, the CDR3 reads TGTGCCAGCAGCCCGAGGGGGGGTGATCAAGAGACCCAGTACTTC.

This clonotype occurred a few times. The chain couples TRBV27 to TRBJ1-1; 7 bases are shared with TRBD1. The V and J ends lost 8 bases and 5 bases, in that order; junction bases with no gene match: 8. This CDR3 has 13 residues. Germline V CDR1 and CDR2: MNHEY, SMNVEV (reference sequence). Written as DNA, the CDR3 is TGTGCCAGCGGCGACAGGGTGAGGACTGAAGCTTTCTTT. Protein sequence: CASGDRVRTEAFF.

This clonotype was seen ten or more times. J is TRBJ2-3 and V is TRBV11-1; D unclear. This CDR3 is built from 14 residues. Germline V CDR1 and CDR2: SGHAT, FQDESV (reference sequence). Trimming left V 2 bases short and J 2 bases short, with 8 bases between. The CDR3 coding sequence is TGTGCCAGCAGCTTACGTGGAATCACAGATACGCAGTATTTT. Residues: CASSLRGITDTQYF.

The rearrangement joins TRBV19 to TRBJ1-1; TRBD1 agrees at 8 bases. Germline V gene sequence: CDR1 LNHDA, CDR2 SQIVND (reference sequence). V shed 3 bases, J shed 2 bases, and the junction held 5 bases outside the gene matches. The CDR3 is 15 residues long. CDR3: CASSIYTGGNTEAFF. In DNA form, the CDR3 reads TGTGCCAGTAGTATCTATACAGGGGGAAACACTGAAGCTTTCTTT.

This clonotype showed up many times. The gene calls are TRBV7-9 and TRBJ2-2; D perhaps matches TRBD1 (6 bases). Germline values: CDR1 SEHNR, CDR2 FQNEAQ (reference sequence). The V and J ends lost 5 bases and 5 bases respectively, with 15 bases between them. The length of the CDR3 is 15 residues. CDR3 residues: CASSPPGQGTGELFF. The CDR3 nucleotides are TGTGCCAGCAGCCCCCCGGGGCAGGGGACCGGGGAGCTGTTTTTT.

This clonotype was seen at least ten times. The V call is TRBV5-6, the J call TRBJ2-7; 13 bases line up with TRBD2. The J segment lost 9 bases and the V segment lost 2 bases, leaving 11 bases of the junction unmatched. This CDR3 is 16 amino acids long. CDR1 and CDR2 from the germline V gene are SGHDT and YYEEEE. CDR3 DNA: TGTGCCAGCAGCTTTCCCGGACTAGCGGGAGAGGTTGCGCAGTACTTC. Its protein is CASSFPGLAGEVAQYF.

This clonotype was seen a handful of times. The genes are TRBV20-1 and TRBJ2-7, with no clear D. Germline CDR1 and CDR2: DFQATT and SNEGSKA (reference sequence). The CDR3 sequence is 14 residues long. Trimming removed 3 bases from V and 2 bases from J, with 14 bases in between. The CDR3 loop reads CSASLQRRAYEQYF. DNA of the CDR3: TGCAGTGCTAGTCTGCAGCGAAGGGCCTACGAGCAGTACTTC.

This clonotype came up a few times. The V and J genes are TRBV19 and TRBJ1-5; D possibly corresponds to TRBD1 (5 bases). Trimming shortened V by 5 bases and J by 0 bases, and 14 bases separated the two germline ends. This CDR3 region has 16 residues. Germline loops: CDR1 LNHDA, CDR2 SQIVND (reference sequence). The DNA for the CDR3 is TGTGCCAGTAGTCCTCTTGGTGGGACTAGCAATCAGCCCCAGCATTTT. The encoded protein is CASSPLGGTSNQPQHF.

This clonotype was observed many times. The rearrangement uses TRBV28 and TRBJ2-5; D may be TRBD1 (8 bases). Per the germline V gene, CDR1 is MDHEN and CDR2 is SYDVKM. V lost 5 bases and J 3 bases, leaving 25 bases between the germline ends. The CDR3 sequence is 18 residues long. Here the CDR3 DNA reads TGTGCCAGCAGTCCGAAACCAACAAACAGGGGGAGGGAAGAGACCCAGTACTTC. Translation gives CASSPKPTNRGREETQYF.

The table lists this clonotype with many counts. The chain employs TRBV11-2 and TRBJ2-3; D might be TRBD2 (6 bases). The CDR3 contains 16 residues. Germline V gives CDR1 SGHAT, CDR2 FQNNGV. The germline V and J ends were trimmed by 5 bases and 0 bases, with 15 bases remaining between them. This CDR3 reads CASSNRGTTSTDTQYF. CDR3 DNA sequence: TGTGCCAGCAGCAATCGGGGGACCACTAGCACAGATACGCAGTATTTT.

This clonotype was detected ten times or more. This chain connects TRBV20-1 to TRBJ2-7, with 8 nucleotides matching TRBD2. V lost 4 bases, J lost 2 bases, and 4 bases stayed unmatched. Germline lookup yields CDR1 DFQATT and CDR2 SNEGSKA (reference sequence). The CDR3 extends over 13 amino acids. The CDR3 nucleotides read TGCAGTGCTACAGGACTAGCCGCCTACGAGCAGTACTTC. Translating it yields CSATGLAAYEQYF.

The rearrangement joins TRBV3-1 to TRBJ1-1, with TRBD1 matching 9 bases. Germline CDR1 is LGHDT and CDR2 is YNNKEL (reference sequence). J lost 2 bases, V lost 1 base, and 2 bases had no gene match. This CDR3 comprises 15 residues. The CDR3 region has the DNA TGTGCCAGCAGCCAAGCGGGACAGGGAAACACTGAAGCTTTCTTT. It specifies CASSQAGQGNTEAFF.

This chain uses TRBV27 with TRBJ2-3, with 7 nucleotides matching TRBD2. This CDR3 spans 14 amino acids. The V segment lost 3 bases and the J segment 4 bases; nucleotides outside the gene matches: 4. Looked up from germline, CDR1 is MNHEY and CDR2 is SMNVEV (reference sequence). The CDR3 nucleotides are TGTGCCAGCAGTTTGCTAGCGGCGTCAGATACGCAGTATTTT. Its translation: CASSLLAASDTQYF.

To note about this clonotype: Germline and junction disagree at one end, which may indicate a read error. This chain uses TRBV11-1 with TRBJ1-2; no reliable D call. The CDR3 spans 13 residues. CDR1 and CDR2 from the germline V gene are SGHAT and FQDESV (reference sequence). The CDR3 spells CASSTGGVGGYNF. As DNA, the CDR3 is TGTGCCAGCAGCACCGGAGGTGTCGGTGGCTACAACTTC. Based on the CDR3 plus reference TRBV11-1 and TRBJ1-2, the full variable domain is EAEVAQSPRYKITEKSQAVAFWCDPISGHATLYWYRQILGQGPELLVQFQDESVVDDSQLPKDRFSAERLKGVDSTLKIQPAELGDSAMYLCASSTGGVGGYNFGSGTRLTVV.

CDR3 sequence (DNA): TGTGCCAGCAGCCCCGACAGCCTGACCGGGGAGCTGTTTTTT. This translates into CASSPDSLTGELFF. The gene calls are TRBV7-9 and TRBJ2-2, with a tentative D call TRBD1 (5 bases). Germline CDR1 reads SEHNR; CDR2 reads FQNEAQ (reference sequence). The length of the CDR3 is 14 residues. Trimming cost V 5 bases and J 5 bases, with 12 bases left between them.